The entry below gives a single T cell receptor (beta chain) sequence along with its context. This clonotype has more than one count but fewer than ten. Which antigen it targets is not known. Base qualities are not at hand, and no much larger clone is one base apart. Ficoll-Paque density gradient centrifugation was the method used to isolate PBMCs. This sample stems from a study of T-cell memory formation after mild COVID-19 (dated by TCRdb to about 2021). Background on the whole study: TCR sequence clusters from the two donors were largely donor specific. In a couple of donors, T-cell clones that expanded and contracted after mild COVID-19 were followed by sequencing TCRalpha and TCRbeta repertoires longitudinally. Two young, previously healthy adult volunteers made up the cohort, one male and one female. The paper as a whole reports these results and caveats: Clones that contracted from day 15 to 85 showed balanced CD4/CD8 phenotypes, whereas a second wave of clones that expanded from day 15 to 37 leaned towards CD4+. Only a couple of mild cases were covered in the study, and larger cohorts including severe cases with pre-infection samples were considered necessary. Some responding clones were detected in pre-infection memory, suggesting pre-existing cross-reactive memory T cells joined the SARS-CoV-2 response. Contracting CD4+ clones were located mainly in the CM and EM memory subsets, whereas CD8+ clones were found to be enriched in EMRA. SARS-CoV-2 specificity was not confirmed for the second-wave clones peaking on day 37.

TCRdb records Illumina NovaSeq 6000 as the sequencer. TCRalpha and TCRbeta cDNA libraries were constructed by 5'RACE with constant-segment primers, with sample barcodes and unique molecular identifiers being introduced. Trizol reagent was used to extract RNA from every sample. Amplification of the libraries took two PCR steps, and the second step added a second sample barcode plus Illumina TruSeq adapters. Sequencing of libraries was performed on an Illumina NovaSeq with 2 x 150 bp paired-end reads. Processing in the source paper ran as follows. The reads were demultiplexed and collapsed into UMI-guided consensus sequences using migec v1.2.7. Using mixcr v2.1.11, UMI consensuses were aligned to TRA and TRB V and J templates and then assembled into clonotypes. A clonotype was counted as expanded or contracted only if both edgeR and NoisET called the change significant, with noise models trained on biological replicates. For edgeR calls, the thresholds were a false discovery rate-adjusted p below 0.01 and a log2 fold-change of 1. PCA with hierarchical clustering of max-normalized trajectories of the 1000 most abundant clonotypes was used as exploratory dynamics analysis. Each responding clone was given a CD4 or CD8 phenotype based on the CD4+ and CD8+ repertoires, which had been sequenced separately. TCRdb reanalyzed the raw reads on its own, using fastp at Q25 for trimming and MiXCR for clone calling, and kept in-frame beta chains. Each record represents a unique CDR3 protein, reported with the most common genes and DNA among its rows. None of the V and J calls come from the authors' own analysis; TCRdb made them. The sample records roughly 190,000 distinct CDR3 sequences, around 20% of which are singletons. Jointly, the top ten make up 2.4% of the sample.

The trim is 0 bases for V and 0 bases for J, with a gap of 17 bases between the germline ends. The CDR3 sequence holds 18 residues, the cysteine and phenylalanine included. Only CDR3 DNA remains: 54 bases, in frame from the first base. The receptor's source is an adult woman who had mild COVID-19 (a few samples of this study predate the infection). The sample titles of this study are shuffled in the database, so cell type and time point are left out; the donor was told from shared clones. Sequencing was performed on PBMCs or a T cell subset sorted from them (not recorded which). The chain was built from TRBV12-3 or TRBV12-4 and TRBJ2-5; matching of 6 bases hints at TRBD1 as the D gene. The base sequence is TGTGCCAGCAGTTTAGCGTTTGTCCCGAGGACAGACCAAGAGACCCAGTACTTC. This is translated as CASSLAFVPRTDQETQYF.